Included here is one T cell receptor (beta chain) sequence, with context. What it binds is unknown. A read error may account for a junction end that differs from germline. TCRdb's table, derived via immunoSEQ multiplex PCR, lists solely in-frame clones and lacks some. The data contain roughly 24,000 clones, roughly 79% of them singletons. There are 15 residues in the CDR3. Germline-derived CDR1 and CDR2 are SEHNR and FQNEAQ (reference sequence). This entry is derived from a study of OX40 agonist ivuxolimab in advanced cancers. Turning to the study itself: Dose-escalation subjects each had hepatocellular carcinoma, melanoma, renal cell or head and neck cancer. Averaging 60 years in age, with a range of roughly 20 to 80, the cohort was approximately 84% male.

Autoimmune disease history or systemic immunosuppression barred patients. Findings and caveats of the study: No determination was made of the antigen specificity of the expanded peripheral T cells.

This TCR was recovered from an adult with an advanced solid tumor such as melanoma, head and neck, liver or kidney cancer. The rearrangement joins TRBV7-9 to TRBJ2-7, with D tentatively TRBD1 (6 bases). This material consisted of CD4+ or CD8+ T cells sorted from blood, taken in a trial of the OX40 agonist ivuxolimab. The chain's CDR3 is CASSQARAGVDEQYF. The CDR3 DNA reads TGCGCCAGCAGCCAAGCTCGGGCAGGGGTTGACGAGCAGTACTTC.